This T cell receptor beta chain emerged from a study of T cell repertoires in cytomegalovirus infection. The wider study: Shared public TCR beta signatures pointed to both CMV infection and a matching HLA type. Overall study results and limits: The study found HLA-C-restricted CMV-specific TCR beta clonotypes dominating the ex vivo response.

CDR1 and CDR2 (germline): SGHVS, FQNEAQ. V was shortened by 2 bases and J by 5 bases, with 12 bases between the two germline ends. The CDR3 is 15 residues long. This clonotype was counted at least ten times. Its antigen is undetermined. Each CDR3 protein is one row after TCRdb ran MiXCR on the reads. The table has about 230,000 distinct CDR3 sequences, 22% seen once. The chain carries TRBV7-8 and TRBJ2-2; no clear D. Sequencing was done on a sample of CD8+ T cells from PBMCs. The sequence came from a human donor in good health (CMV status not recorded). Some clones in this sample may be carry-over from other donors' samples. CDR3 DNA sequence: TGTGCCAGCAGCTTAACCCCCCTGGGGACCGGGGAGCTGTTTTTT. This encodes CASSLTPLGTGELFF.